This passage covers 11 T cell receptor beta chains from one sample sequenced in a study of cytomegalovirus exposure and HLA in healthy donors. Vbeta (60) and Jbeta (13) primers were used in the PCR. Assay used: immunoSEQ multiplex PCR; TCRdb lists only in-frame clones, some missing. Among over 130,000 clones listed, 88% were seen once. The sequencing sample was made of PBMCs. These receptor sequences come from a middle-aged woman in good health and CMV-seronegative.

This clone was detected only a few times. The V and J genes are TRBV30 and TRBJ1-2; D uncertain. Deletions cut 0 bases from V and 0 bases from J, with 8 bases between. The CDR3 is 14 amino acids. The germline V gene has CDR1 GTSNPN and CDR2 SVGIG (reference sequence). This CDR3 is CAWSVYRANYGYTF. The CDR3 nucleotides read TGTGCCTGGAGTGTATACAGAGCTAACTATGGCTACACCTTC. Full variable domain (rest looked up from reference TRBV30 and TRBJ1-2): SQTIHQWPATLVQPVGSPLSLECTVEGTSNPNLYWYRQAAGRGLQLLFYSVGIGQISSEVPQNLSASRPQDRQFILSSKKLLLSDSGFYLCAWSVYRANYGYTFGSGTRLTVV.

The chain couples TRBV28 to TRBJ2-1; D unresolved. Germline CDR1 and CDR2: MDHEN and SYDVKM. V was cut by 7 bases and J by 4 bases, with 11 bases left in between. The CDR3 consists of 13 residues. In DNA, the CDR3 is TGTGCCAGCACACCAAGACTGTACAATGAGCAGTTCTTC. It codes for CASTPRLYNEQFF.

The genes are TRBV30 and TRBJ2-3, with TRBD1 as a possible D gene (6 bases). The CDR3 spans 13 residues. V shed 5 bases and J shed 2 bases, with 11 bases lying between them. The germline CDR1 and CDR2 sequences are GTSNPN and SVGIG (reference sequence). CDR3 sequence: CAWGNRATDTQYF. The CDR3 DNA reads as TGTGCCTGGGGAAACAGGGCCACAGATACGCAGTATTTT.

The chain is built from TRBV7-9 and TRBJ1-1; the D gene is possibly TRBD1 (5 bases). The CDR3 is made up of 14 amino acids. Trimming took off 6 bases at V and 0 bases at J, with 11 bases between the two ends. Germline CDR1 is SEHNR and CDR2 is FQNEAQ (reference sequence). This CDR3 reads CASSFGGVNTEAFF. The CDR3 DNA sequence: TGTGCCAGCAGTTTCGGAGGGGTGAACACTGAAGCTTTCTTT.

The rearrangement joins TRBV7-2 to TRBJ2-1; the match to TRBD1 covers 9 bases. The CDR3 is made up of 15 amino acids. V shed 5 bases and J 4 bases; nucleotides not matched to a gene: 6. The germline gives CDR1 SGHTA, CDR2 FQGNSA. CDR3: CASSATGTGYNEQFF. The CDR3 region has the DNA TGTGCCAGCAGCGCGACCGGGACAGGGTACAATGAGCAGTTCTTC.

J is TRBJ1-1 and V is TRBV6-5; no clear D gene. V dropped 5 bases and J dropped 11 bases, with 15 bases sitting between them. Germline CDR1 reads MNHEY; CDR2 reads SVGAGI. CDR3 size: 12 residues. CDR3 DNA: TGTGCCAGCAGTGATTGGGGAGGAAGGGCTTTCTTT. It is translated as CASSDWGGRAFF.

J is TRBJ1-1 and V is TRBV9; D gene unclear. V was clipped by 1 base and J by 1 base, with 11 bases between them. CDR1 is SGDLS and CDR2 is YYNGEE in the germline V gene. CDR3 length: 15 amino acids. The CDR3 nucleotides read TGTGCCAGCAGCGTATTGGGAGACCCGAACACTGAAGCTTTCTTT. This gives the protein CASSVLGDPNTEAFF.

The chain combines TRBV5-1 with TRBJ2-1; D call uncertain. Germline V gene data show CDR1 as SGHRS and CDR2 as YFSETQ. With 5 bases removed from V and 4 bases from J, the gap between germline ends came to 13 bases. This CDR3 is 14 amino acids long. The CDR3, as DNA: TGCGCCAGCAGTTACGACCAGAGGTACAATGAGCAGTTCTTC. Its translation: CASSYDQRYNEQFF. The full variable domain, completed using reference TRBV5-1 and TRBJ2-1, is KAGVTQTPRYLIKTRGQQVTLSCSPISGHRSVSWYQQTPGQGLQFLFEYFSETQRNKGNFPGRFSGRQFSNSRSEMNVSTLELGDSALYLCASSYDQRYNEQFFGPGTRLTVL.

Only a few counts were recorded for this clone. The identical CDR3 is also encoded by other nucleotide sequences in the sample. J is TRBJ2-7 and V is TRBV28, with 15 nucleotides matching TRBD2. The CDR3 runs 16 residues. The germline gives CDR1 MDHEN, CDR2 SYDVKM. V lost 8 bases and J lost 2; bases outside the gene matches: 7. The CDR3, as DNA: TGTGCCAGCGTCGGACTAGCGGGAGGGACGGCCTACGAGCAGTACTTC. Protein: CASVGLAGGTAYEQYF.

This clone was seen just once. V is TRBV7-8 and J is TRBJ1-5, with D possibly matching TRBD1 (6 bases). Germline CDR1 is SGHVS and CDR2 is FQNEAQ. This CDR3 region has 14 residues. Trimming left V 0 bases short and J 5 bases short, with 8 bases between. Written as DNA, the CDR3 is TGTGCCAGCAGCTTAGCGGCAGGGGATCAGCCCCAGCATTTT. Translated, it gives CASSLAAGDQPQHF.

The table lists this clone with a count of one. This chain links TRBV7-2 with TRBJ2-3; weak D call: TRBD2 (6 bases). V lost 5 bases and J lost 2, with 14 bases in between. CDR1 and CDR2 from the germline V gene are SGHTA and FQGNSA. This CDR3 comprises 15 residues. CDR3 protein: CASSPMAGYTDTQYF. The CDR3 DNA is TGTGCCAGCAGCCCTATGGCGGGGTACACAGATACGCAGTATTTT.